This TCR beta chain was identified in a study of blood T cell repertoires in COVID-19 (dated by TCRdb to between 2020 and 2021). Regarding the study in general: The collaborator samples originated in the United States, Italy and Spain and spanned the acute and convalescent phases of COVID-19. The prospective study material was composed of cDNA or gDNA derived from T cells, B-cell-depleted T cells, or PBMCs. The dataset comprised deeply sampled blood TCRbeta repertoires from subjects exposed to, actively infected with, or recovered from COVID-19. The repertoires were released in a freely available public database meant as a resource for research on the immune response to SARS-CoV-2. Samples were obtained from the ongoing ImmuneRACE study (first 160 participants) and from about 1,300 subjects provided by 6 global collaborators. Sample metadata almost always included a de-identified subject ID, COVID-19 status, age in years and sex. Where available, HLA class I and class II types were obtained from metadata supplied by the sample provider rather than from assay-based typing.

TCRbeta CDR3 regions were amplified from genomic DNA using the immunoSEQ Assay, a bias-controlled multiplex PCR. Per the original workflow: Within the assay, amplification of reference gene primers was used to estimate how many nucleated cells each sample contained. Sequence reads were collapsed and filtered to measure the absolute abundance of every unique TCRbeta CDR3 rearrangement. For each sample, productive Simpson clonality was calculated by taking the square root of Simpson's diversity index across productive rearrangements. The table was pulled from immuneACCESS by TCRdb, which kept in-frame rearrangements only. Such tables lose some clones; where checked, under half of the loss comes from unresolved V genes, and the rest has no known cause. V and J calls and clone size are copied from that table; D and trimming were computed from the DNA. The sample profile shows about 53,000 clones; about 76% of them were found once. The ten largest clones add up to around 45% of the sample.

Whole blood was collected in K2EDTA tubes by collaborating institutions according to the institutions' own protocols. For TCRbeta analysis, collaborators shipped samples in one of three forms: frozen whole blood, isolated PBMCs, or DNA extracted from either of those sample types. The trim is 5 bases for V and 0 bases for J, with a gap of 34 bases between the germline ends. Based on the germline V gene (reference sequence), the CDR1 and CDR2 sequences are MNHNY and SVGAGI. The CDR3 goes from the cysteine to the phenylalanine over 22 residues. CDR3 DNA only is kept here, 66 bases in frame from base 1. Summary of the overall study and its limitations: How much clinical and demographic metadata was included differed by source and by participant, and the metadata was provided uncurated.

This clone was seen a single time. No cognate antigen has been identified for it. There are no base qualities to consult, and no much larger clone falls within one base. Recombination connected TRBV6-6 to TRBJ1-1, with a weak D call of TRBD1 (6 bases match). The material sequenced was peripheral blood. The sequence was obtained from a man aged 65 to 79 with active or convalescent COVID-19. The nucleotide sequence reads TGTGCCAGCAGTCCCGGGGGGGACCAACGGGGGGCTATCCCCTTCATGAACACTGAAGCTTTCTTT. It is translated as CASSPGGDQRGAIPFMNTEAFF.